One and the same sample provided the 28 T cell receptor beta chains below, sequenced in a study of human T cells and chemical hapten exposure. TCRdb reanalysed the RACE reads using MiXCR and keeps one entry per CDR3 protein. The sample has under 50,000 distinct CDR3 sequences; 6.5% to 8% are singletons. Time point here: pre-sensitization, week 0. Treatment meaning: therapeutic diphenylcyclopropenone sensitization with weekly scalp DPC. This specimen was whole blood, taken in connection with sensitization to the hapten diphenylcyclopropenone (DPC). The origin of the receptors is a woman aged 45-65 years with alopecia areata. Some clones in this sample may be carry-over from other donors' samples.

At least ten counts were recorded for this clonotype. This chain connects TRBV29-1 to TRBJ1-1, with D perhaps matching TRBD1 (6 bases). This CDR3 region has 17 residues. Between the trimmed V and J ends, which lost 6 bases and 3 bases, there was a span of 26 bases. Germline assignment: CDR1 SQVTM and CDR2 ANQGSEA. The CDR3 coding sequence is TGCAGCGTACAATGGGAGGGAGAGGGGGACACACACACTGAAGCTTTCTTT. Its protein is CSVQWEGEGDTHTEAFF.

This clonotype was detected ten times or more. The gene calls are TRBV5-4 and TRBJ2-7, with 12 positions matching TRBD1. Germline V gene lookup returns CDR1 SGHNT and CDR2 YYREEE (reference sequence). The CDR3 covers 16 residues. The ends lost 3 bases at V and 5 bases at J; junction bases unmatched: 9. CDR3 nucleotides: TGTGCCAGCAGCTCCCGGGACAGGGGGCTGGGGCACGAGCAGTACTTC. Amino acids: CASSSRDRGLGHEQYF.

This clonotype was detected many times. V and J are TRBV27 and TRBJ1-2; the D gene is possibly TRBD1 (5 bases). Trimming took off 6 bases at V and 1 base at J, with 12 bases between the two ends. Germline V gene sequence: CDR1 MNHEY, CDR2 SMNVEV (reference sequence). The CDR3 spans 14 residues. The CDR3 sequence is CASSQGRNNYGYTF. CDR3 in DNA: TGTGCCAGCAGCCAGGGACGGAATAACTATGGCTACACCTTC.

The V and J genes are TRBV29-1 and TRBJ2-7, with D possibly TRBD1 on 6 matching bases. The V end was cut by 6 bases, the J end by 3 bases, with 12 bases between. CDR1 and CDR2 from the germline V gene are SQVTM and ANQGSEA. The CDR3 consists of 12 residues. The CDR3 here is CSVQGSFYEQYF. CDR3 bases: TGCAGCGTCCAGGGGAGTTTCTACGAGCAGTACTTC.

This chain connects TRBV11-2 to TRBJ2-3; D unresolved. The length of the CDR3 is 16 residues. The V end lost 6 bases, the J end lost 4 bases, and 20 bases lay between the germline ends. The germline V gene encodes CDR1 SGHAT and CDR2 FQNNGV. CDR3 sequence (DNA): TGTGCCAGCAGTACGATAGTCCCCCCCGGGTCAGATACGCAGTATTTT. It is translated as CASSTIVPPGSDTQYF.

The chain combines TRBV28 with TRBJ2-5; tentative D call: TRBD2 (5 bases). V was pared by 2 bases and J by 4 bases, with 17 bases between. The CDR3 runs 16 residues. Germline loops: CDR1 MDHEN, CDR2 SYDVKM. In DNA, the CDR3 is TGTGCCAGCAGTTTAGTCTTGCGGGCACTTCCAGAGACCCAGTACTTC. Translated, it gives CASSLVLRALPETQYF.

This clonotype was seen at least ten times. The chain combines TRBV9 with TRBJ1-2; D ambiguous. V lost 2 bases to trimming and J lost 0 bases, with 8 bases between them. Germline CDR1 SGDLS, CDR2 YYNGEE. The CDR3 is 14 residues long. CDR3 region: CASSVADTNYGYTF. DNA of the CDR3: TGTGCCAGCAGCGTTGCAGACACTAACTATGGCTACACCTTC.

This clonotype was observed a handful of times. The CDR3 loop reads CSARGGVSSGRTYNEQFF. The DNA of the CDR3 is TGCAGTGCTAGAGGAGGGGTATCCAGCGGGAGGACCTACAATGAGCAGTTCTTC. J is TRBJ2-1 and V is TRBV20-1; TRBD2 agrees at 9 bases. The ends lost 1 base at V and 2 bases at J; junction bases unmatched: 12. This CDR3 comprises 18 residues. Germline CDR1 reads DFQATT; CDR2 reads SNEGSKA (reference sequence).

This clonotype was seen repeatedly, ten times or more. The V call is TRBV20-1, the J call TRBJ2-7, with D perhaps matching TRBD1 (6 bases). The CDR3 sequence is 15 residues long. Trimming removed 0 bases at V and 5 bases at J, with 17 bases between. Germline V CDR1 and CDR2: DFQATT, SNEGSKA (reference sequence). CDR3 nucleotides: TGCAGTGCTAGAGATCTGGGCAGGGGATTTAACGAGCAGTACTTC. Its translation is CSARDLGRGFNEQYF.

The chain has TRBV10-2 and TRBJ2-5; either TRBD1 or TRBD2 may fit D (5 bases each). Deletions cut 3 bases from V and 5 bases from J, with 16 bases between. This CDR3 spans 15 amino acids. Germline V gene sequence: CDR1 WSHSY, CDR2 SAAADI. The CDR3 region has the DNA TGCGCCAGCAGTGATTCCATCGGGGCAGGGGAGACCCAGTACTTC. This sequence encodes CASSDSIGAGETQYF.

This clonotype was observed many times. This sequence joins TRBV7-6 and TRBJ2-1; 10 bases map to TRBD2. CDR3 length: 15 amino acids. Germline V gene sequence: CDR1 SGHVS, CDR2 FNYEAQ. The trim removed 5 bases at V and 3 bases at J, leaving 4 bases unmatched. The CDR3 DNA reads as TGTGCCAGCAGCCCCACTAGCGGGAACTACAATGAGCAGTTCTTC. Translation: CASSPTSGNYNEQFF.

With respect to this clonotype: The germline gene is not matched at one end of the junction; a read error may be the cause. The CDR3 here is CAWSVFQGATMVRF. Here the CDR3 DNA reads TGTGCCTGGAGTGTATTCCAGGGGGCGACGATGGTCAGGTTT. V and J are TRBV30 and TRBJ1-1; 8 bases map to TRBD1. The CDR3 runs to 14 residues. Germline V gene sequence: CDR1 GTSNPN, CDR2 SVGIG (reference sequence).

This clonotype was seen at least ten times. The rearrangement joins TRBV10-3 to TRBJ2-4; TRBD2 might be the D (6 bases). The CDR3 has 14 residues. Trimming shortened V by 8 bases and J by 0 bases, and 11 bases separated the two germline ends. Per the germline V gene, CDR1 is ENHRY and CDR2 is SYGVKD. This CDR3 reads CAIGTEGAKNIQYF. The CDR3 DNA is TGTGCCATCGGGACTGAAGGAGCCAAAAACATTCAGTACTTC.

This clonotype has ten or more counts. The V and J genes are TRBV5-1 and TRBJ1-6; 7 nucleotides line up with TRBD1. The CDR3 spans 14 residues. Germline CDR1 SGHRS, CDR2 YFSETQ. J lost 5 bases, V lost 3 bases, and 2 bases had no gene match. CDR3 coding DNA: TGCGCCAGCAGCTGGACAGGAGATAATTCACCCCTCCACTTT. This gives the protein CASSWTGDNSPLHF. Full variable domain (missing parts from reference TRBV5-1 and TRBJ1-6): KAGVTQTPRYLIKTRGQQVTLSCSPISGHRSVSWYQQTPGQGLQFLFEYFSETQRNKGNFPGRFSGRQFSNSRSEMNVSTLELGDSALYLCASSWTGDNSPLHFGNGTRLTVT.

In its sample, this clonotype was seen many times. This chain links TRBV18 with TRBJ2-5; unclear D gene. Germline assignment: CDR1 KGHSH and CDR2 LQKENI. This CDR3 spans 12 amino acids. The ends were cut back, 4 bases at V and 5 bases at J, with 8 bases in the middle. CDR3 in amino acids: CASSRYSETQYF. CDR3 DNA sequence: TGTGCCAGCTCACGCTATTCGGAGACCCAGTACTTC.

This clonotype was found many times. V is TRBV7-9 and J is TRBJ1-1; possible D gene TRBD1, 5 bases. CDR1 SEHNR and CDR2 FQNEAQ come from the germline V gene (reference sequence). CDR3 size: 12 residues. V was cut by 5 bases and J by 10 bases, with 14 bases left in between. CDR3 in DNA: TGTGCCAGCAGCGGGCAGGGCTTGGTAGCTTTCTTT. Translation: CASSGQGLVAFF.

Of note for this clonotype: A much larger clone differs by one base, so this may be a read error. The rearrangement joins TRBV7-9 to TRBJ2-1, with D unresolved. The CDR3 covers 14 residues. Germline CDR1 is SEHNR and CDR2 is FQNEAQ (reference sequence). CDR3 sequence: CASSLGGSLNEQIF. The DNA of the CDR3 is TGTGCCAGCAGCTTAGGCGGCAGTCTCAATGAGCAGATCTTC.

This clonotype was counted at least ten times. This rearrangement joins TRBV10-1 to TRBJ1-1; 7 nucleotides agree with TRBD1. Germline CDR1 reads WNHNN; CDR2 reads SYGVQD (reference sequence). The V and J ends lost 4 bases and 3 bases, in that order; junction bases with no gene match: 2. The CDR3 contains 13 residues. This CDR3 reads CASSARGYTEAFF. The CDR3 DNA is TGCGCCAGCAGTGCCAGGGGGTACACTGAAGCTTTCTTT.

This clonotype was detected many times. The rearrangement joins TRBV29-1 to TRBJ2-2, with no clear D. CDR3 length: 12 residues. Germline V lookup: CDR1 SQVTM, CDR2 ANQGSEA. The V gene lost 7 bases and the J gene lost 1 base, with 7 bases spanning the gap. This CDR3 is CSAPGNTGELFF. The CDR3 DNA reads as TGCAGCGCCCCCGGGAACACCGGGGAGCTGTTTTTT.

The CDR3 region is CSVASGRAYNEQFF. The CDR3 coding sequence is TGCAGCGTCGCTAGCGGGAGGGCCTACAATGAGCAGTTCTTC. The J gene is TRBJ2-1, the V gene TRBV29-1; TRBD2 aligns across 12 bases. This CDR3 has 14 residues. The V segment lost 6 bases and the J segment 2 bases; nucleotides outside the gene matches: 2. Germline V gives CDR1 SQVTM, CDR2 ANQGSEA.

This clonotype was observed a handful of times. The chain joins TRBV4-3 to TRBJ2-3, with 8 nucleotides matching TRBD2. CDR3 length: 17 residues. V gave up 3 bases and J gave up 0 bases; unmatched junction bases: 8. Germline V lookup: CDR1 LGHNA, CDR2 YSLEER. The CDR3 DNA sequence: TGCGCCAGCAGCCAGACCTTAGCGGGGCCTAGCACAGATACGCAGTATTTT. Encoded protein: CASSQTLAGPSTDTQYF.

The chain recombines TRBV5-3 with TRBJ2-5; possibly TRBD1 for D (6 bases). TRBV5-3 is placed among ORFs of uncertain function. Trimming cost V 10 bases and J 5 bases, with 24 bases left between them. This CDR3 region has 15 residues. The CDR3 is CAVHVFSGQGETQYF. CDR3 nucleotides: TGTGCCGTACACGTCTTTTCGGGGCAGGGGGAGACCCAGTACTTC.

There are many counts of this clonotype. Here the CDR3 reads CASSSPTGYQPQHF. In DNA, the CDR3 is TGTGCCAGTAGTTCCCCGACAGGCTATCAGCCCCAGCATTTT. The V call is TRBV19, the J call TRBJ1-5, with D perhaps TRBD1 (6 bases). The germline V gene has CDR1 LNHDA and CDR2 SQIVND (reference sequence). V gave up 5 bases and J gave up 5 bases, with 13 bases separating them. The CDR3 is 14 residues long. The variable domain in full, with the rest retrieved from reference TRBV19 and TRBJ1-5, is DGGITQSPKYLFRKEGQNVTLSCEQNLNHDAMYWYRQDPGQGLRLIYYSQIVNDFQKGDIAEGYSVSREKKESFPLTVTSAQKNPTAFYLCASSSPTGYQPQHFGDGTRLSIL.

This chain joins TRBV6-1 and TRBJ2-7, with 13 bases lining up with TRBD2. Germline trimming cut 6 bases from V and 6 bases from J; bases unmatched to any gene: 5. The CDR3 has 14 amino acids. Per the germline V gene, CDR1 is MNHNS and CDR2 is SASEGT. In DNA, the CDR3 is TGTGCCAGCAGGGGGACTAGCGGGATGTTCGAGCAGTACTTC. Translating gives CASRGTSGMFEQYF.

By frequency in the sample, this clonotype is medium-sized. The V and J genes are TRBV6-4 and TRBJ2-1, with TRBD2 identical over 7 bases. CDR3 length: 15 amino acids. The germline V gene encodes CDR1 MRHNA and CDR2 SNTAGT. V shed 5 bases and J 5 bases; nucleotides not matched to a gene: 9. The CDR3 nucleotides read TGTGCCAGCAGTTCCCGGGCGGGAGAGCACAATGAGCAGTTCTTC. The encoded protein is CASSSRAGEHNEQFF.

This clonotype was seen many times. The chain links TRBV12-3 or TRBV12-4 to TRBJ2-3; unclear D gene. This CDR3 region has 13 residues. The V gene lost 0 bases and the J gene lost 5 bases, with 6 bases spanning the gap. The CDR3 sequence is CASSLAWRDTQYF. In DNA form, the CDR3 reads TGTGCCAGCAGTTTAGCGTGGAGAGATACGCAGTATTTT.

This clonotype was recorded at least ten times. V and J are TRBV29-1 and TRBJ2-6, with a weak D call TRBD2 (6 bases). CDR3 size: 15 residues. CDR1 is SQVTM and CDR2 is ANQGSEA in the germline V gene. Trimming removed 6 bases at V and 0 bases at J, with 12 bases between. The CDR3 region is CSVLAGSSGANVLTF. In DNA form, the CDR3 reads TGCAGCGTCCTGGCGGGGAGCTCTGGGGCCAACGTCCTGACTTTC.

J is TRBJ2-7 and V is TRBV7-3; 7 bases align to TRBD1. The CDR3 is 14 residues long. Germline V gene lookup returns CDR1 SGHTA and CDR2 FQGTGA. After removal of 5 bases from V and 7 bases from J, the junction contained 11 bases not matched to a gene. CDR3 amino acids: CASSPRGGAEEQYF. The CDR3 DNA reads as TGTGCCAGCAGCCCCCGAGGGGGCGCGGAGGAGCAGTACTTC. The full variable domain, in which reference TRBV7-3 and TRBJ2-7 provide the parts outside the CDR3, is GAGVSQTPSNKVTEKGKYVELRCDPISGHTALYWYRQSLGQGPEFLIYFQGTGAADDSGLPNDRFFAVRPEGSVSTLKIQRTERGDSAVYLCASSPRGGAEEQYFGPGTRLTVT.